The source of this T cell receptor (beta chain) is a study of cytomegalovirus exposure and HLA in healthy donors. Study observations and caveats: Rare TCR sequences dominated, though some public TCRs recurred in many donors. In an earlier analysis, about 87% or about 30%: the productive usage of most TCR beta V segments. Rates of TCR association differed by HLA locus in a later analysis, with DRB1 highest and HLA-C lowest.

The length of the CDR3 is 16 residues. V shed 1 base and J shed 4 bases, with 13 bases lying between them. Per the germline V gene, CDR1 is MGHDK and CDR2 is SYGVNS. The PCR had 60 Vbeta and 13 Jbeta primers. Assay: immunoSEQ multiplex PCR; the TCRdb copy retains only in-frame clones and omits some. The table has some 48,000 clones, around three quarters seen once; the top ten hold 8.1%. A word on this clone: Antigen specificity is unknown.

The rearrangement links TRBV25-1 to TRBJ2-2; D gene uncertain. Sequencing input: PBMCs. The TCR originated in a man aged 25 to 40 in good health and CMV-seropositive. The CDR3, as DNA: TGTGCCAGCAGTGAATCCCCAGAGGCAGTCACCGGGGAGCTGTTTTTT. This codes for CASSESPEAVTGELFF. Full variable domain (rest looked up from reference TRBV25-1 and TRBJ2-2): EADIYQTPRYLVIGTGKKITLECSQTMGHDKMYWYQQDPGMELHLIHYSYGVNSTEKGDLSSESTVSRIRTEHFPLTLESARPSHTSQYLCASSESPEAVTGELFFGEGSRLTVL.